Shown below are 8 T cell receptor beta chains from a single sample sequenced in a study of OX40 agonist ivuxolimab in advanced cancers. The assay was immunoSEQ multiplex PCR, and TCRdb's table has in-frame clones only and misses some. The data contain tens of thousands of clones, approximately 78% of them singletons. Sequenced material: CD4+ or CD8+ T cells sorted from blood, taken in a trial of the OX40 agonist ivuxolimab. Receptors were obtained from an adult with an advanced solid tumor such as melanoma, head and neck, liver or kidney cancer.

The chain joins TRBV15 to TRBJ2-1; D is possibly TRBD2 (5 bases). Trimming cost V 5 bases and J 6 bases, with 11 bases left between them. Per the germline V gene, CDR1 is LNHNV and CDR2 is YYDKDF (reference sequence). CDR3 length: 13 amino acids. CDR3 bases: TGTGCCACCAGCGGGAGAACGGCCAATGAGCAGTTCTTC. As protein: CATSGRTANEQFF.

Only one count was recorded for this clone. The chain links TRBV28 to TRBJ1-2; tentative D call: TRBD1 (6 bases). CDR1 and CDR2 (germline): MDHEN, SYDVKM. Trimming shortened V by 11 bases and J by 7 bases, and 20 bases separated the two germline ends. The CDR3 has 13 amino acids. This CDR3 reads CAVRDTKRGGYTF. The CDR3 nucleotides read TGTGCCGTTCGGGACACCAAGCGGGGTGGCTACACCTTC.

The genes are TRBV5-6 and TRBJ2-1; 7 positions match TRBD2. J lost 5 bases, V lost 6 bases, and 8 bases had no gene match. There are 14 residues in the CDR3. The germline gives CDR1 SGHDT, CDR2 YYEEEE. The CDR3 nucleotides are TGTGCCAGCAACTACCTAGCGGTTGACAATGAGCAGTTCTTC. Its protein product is CASNYLAVDNEQFF.

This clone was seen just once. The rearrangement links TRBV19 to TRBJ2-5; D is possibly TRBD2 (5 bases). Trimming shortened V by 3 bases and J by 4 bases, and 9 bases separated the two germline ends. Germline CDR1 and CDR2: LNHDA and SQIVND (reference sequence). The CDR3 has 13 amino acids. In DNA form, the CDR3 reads TGTGCCAGTAGTATGTCTAGCTTAGAGACCCAGTACTTC. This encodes CASSMSSLETQYF.

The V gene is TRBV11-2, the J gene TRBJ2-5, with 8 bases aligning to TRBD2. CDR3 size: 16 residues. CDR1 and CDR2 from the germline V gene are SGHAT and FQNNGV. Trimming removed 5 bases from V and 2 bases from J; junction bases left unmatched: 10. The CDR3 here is CASSPFGVAGQETQYF. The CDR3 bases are TGTGCCAGCAGCCCCTTTGGGGTAGCGGGACAAGAGACCCAGTACTTC. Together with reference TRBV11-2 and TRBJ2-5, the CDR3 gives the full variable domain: EAGVAQSPRYKIIEKRQSVAFWCNPISGHATLYWYQQILGQGPKLLIQFQNNGVVDDSQLPKDRFSAERLKGVDSTLKIQPAKLEDSAVYLCASSPFGVAGQETQYFGPGTRLLVL.

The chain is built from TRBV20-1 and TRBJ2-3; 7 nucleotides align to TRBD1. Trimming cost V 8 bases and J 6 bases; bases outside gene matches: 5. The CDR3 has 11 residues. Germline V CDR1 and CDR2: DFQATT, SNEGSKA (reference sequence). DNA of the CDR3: TGCAGTCAGACAGGGAAGGATACGCAGTATTTT. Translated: CSQTGKDTQYF.

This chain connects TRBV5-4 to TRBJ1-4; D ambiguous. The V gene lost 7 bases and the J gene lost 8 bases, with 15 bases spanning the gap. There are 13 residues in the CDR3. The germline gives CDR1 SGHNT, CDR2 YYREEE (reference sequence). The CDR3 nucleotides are TGTGCCAGCCTTCGACCGAGAGAGGAAAAACTGTTTTTT. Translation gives CASLRPREEKLFF.

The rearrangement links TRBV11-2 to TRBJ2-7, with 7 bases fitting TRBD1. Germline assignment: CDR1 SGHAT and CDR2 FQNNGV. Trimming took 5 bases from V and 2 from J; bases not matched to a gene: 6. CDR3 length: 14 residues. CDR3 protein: CASSLTGVAYEQYF. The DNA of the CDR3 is TGTGCCAGCAGCCTCACAGGGGTAGCCTACGAGCAGTACTTC.